Listed below are T cell receptor beta chains from one sample, sequenced in a study of cytomegalovirus exposure and HLA in healthy donors. The repertoire was sequenced with immunoSEQ multiplex PCR; TCRdb's copy has only in-frame clones and lacks some. The repertoire consists of 20,000 to 30,000 clones, with approximately 70% occurring once and the leading ten covering 4.4%. The sample taken for sequencing was PBMCs. Receptors were obtained from a woman aged 50 to 60 in good health and CMV-seronegative. CDR3s include the opening cysteine and the closing phenylalanine or tryptophan. The order of the fields is CDR3 protein, J gene, V gene, CDR3 length, D gene. The D gene is left open where the match is weak.

CASSWTVIDTGELFF TRBJ2-2 TRBV5-1 15 -
CASSTSPSAYEQYF TRBJ2-7 TRBV9 14 -
CASSLVPDLDQPQHF TRBJ1-5 TRBV7-8 15 -
CASTDPGLAGMGNEQFF TRBJ2-1 TRBV5-4 17 TRBD2
CASSVEGTWTYNEQFF TRBJ2-1 TRBV9 16 -
CASSLESGNTIYF TRBJ1-3 TRBV2 13 -
CASSEAGGDGQPQHF TRBJ1-5 TRBV2 15 -
CASSRYRSSYEQYF TRBJ2-7 TRBV6-5 14 -
CAISPGQPNQPQHF TRBJ1-5 TRBV10-3 14 TRBD1
CASSQGSNQPQHF TRBJ1-5 TRBV6-5 13 -